The 20 T cell receptor beta chains given below trace back to one sample, sequenced in a study of T cell responses to AZD1222 COVID-19 vaccine. Data came from immunoSEQ multiplex PCR; TCRdb stores just in-frame clones and leaves some out. Found here are approximately 110,000 clones, about nine tenths of them singletons; the top ten hold roughly 4.5%. The sample was peripheral blood, taken on day 0 of AZD1222 vaccination. The receptors were sampled from an adult in good health.

The rearrangement uses TRBV6-5 and TRBJ1-2, with TRBD1 as a possible D gene (5 bases). Trimming took off 4 bases at V and 7 bases at J, with 7 bases between the two ends. This CDR3 has 11 residues. Germline V lookup: CDR1 MNHEY, CDR2 SVGAGI. The DNA for the CDR3 is TGTGCCAGCAGTTCGGGGCCTGGCTACACCTTC. This sequence encodes CASSSGPGYTF.

This chain links TRBV18 with TRBJ1-2; TRBD1 agrees at 7 bases. The V gene's germline CDR1 is KGHSH and CDR2 LQKENI. This CDR3 has 15 amino acids. V was clipped by 5 bases and J by 2 bases; unmatched bases: 8. The CDR3 here is CASSSFGQENYGYTF. CDR3 coding DNA: TGTGCCAGCTCATCTTTTGGACAGGAAAACTATGGCTACACCTTC. Looking up the rest from reference TRBV18 and TRBJ1-2 gives the full variable domain: NAGVMQNPRHLVRRRGQEARLRCSPMKGHSHVYWYRQLPEEGLKFMVYLQKENIIDESGMPKERFSAEFPKEGPSILRIQQVVRGDSAAYFCASSSFGQENYGYTFGSGTRLTVV.

The chain has TRBV6-5 and TRBJ1-1; 7 nucleotides agree with TRBD1. Germline V gene data show CDR1 as MNHEY and CDR2 as SVGAGI. The junction had 8 bases not matched to a gene; V was cut back by 6 bases and J by 7 bases. This CDR3 is built from 13 residues. The CDR3 loop reads CASRRSRDSEAFF. The CDR3 nucleotides read TGTGCCAGCAGACGAAGCCGGGACAGTGAAGCTTTCTTT.

In nucleotides, the CDR3 is TGTGCCAGCATCAGTTCGCTCGGTTCACCCCTCCACTTT. This encodes CASISSLGSPLHF. The chain has TRBV25-1 and TRBJ1-6, with D uncertain. Trimming took off 7 bases at V and 9 bases at J, with 13 bases between the two ends. CDR1 and CDR2 (germline): MGHDK, SYGVNS. The CDR3 is 13 residues long.

The chain employs TRBV18 and TRBJ2-1; 9 nucleotides align to TRBD1. The CDR3 length is 13 residues. V was pared by 3 bases and J by 7 bases, with 1 base of the junction left unmatched. CDR1 and CDR2 (germline): KGHSH, LQKENI. CDR3 loop: CASSPGQGNEQFF. For the CDR3, the DNA is TGTGCCAGCTCACCGGGACAGGGTAATGAGCAGTTCTTC.

This clone has only a few counts. This chain links TRBV28 with TRBJ1-2; no clear D. This CDR3 comprises 12 residues. The V and J ends lost 6 bases and 4 bases respectively, with 9 bases between them. Germline-derived CDR1 and CDR2 are MDHEN and SYDVKM. The CDR3 region has the DNA TGTGCCAGCAGCCTGGTCCCCTATGGCTACACCTTC. It translates to CASSLVPYGYTF.

This chain joins TRBV24-1 and TRBJ1-6, with 7 bases fitting TRBD1. The V gene end was trimmed by 5 bases and the J gene end by 5 bases; junction bases not matched to a gene: 5. The length of the CDR3 is 15 residues. Germline CDR1 reads KGHDR; CDR2 reads SFDVKD. CDR3 region: CATSAADRNNSPLHF. The CDR3 DNA is TGTGCCACCAGTGCCGCGGACAGGAATAATTCACCCCTCCACTTT.

The chain has TRBV18 and TRBJ2-3; D gene uncertain. This CDR3 region has 14 residues. V was cut by 3 bases and J by 1 base, with 8 bases left in between. Germline values: CDR1 KGHSH, CDR2 LQKENI. CDR3 in amino acids: CASSPGLGTDTQYF. Written as DNA, the CDR3 is TGTGCCAGCTCACCGGGGTTGGGCACAGATACGCAGTATTTT.

The J gene is TRBJ1-1, the V gene TRBV30, with D maybe TRBD1 (5 bases). V lost 2 bases and J lost 2, with 15 bases in between. This CDR3 spans 15 amino acids. The germline CDR1 and CDR2 sequences are GTSNPN and SVGIG (reference sequence). The DNA of the CDR3 is TGTGCCTGGAGTCACTATGCAGGGCCAAACACTGAAGCTTTCTTT. The encoded protein is CAWSHYAGPNTEAFF.

The V gene is TRBV5-1, the J gene TRBJ2-2; D not certain. Per the germline V gene, CDR1 is SGHRS and CDR2 is YFSETQ. The V and J ends lost 5 bases and 5 bases respectively, with 22 bases between them. CDR3 length: 17 residues. As DNA, the CDR3 is TGCGCCAGCAGTTCGGACCCCCCCTTTAGGCAAACCGGGGAGCTGTTTTTT. It specifies CASSSDPPFRQTGELFF.

The genes are TRBV4-1 and TRBJ1-3, with 7 nucleotides matching TRBD1. Germline assignment: CDR1 MGHRA and CDR2 YSYEKL. The CDR3 totals 16 residues. The V and J ends lost 1 base and 2 bases, in that order; junction bases with no gene match: 5. Here the CDR3 reads CASSQAPTGAGNTIYF. The CDR3 bases are TGCGCCAGCAGCCAAGCCCCCACAGGGGCTGGAAACACCATATATTTT.

The V call is TRBV7-9, the J call TRBJ1-3; a possible D gene is TRBD1 (5 bases). Germline V gene lookup returns CDR1 SEHNR and CDR2 FQNEAQ (reference sequence). Trimming removed 6 bases from V and 7 bases from J, with 13 bases in between. The CDR3 has 13 amino acids. The CDR3 DNA is TGTGCCAGCAGTGCCTCAGGGACCAACACCATATATTTT. It codes for CASSASGTNTIYF.

The chain is built from TRBV5-1 and TRBJ1-4; D unclear. V was clipped by 4 bases and J by 0 bases, with 10 bases between them. The CDR3 length is 15 residues. Germline CDR1 SGHRS, CDR2 YFSETQ. The DNA of the CDR3 is TGCGCCAGCAGCACCCTACAAGCAACTAATGAAAAACTGTTTTTT. This codes for CASSTLQATNEKLFF.

The V call is TRBV2, the J call TRBJ1-3, with D hard to call. Germline loops: CDR1 SNHLY, CDR2 FYNNEI. The V gene lost 6 bases and the J gene lost 0 bases, with 18 bases spanning the gap. CDR3 length: 17 residues. For the CDR3, the DNA is TGTGCCAGCAGCACTGAAGGACTTTTTCACTCTGGAAACACCATATATTTT. Translating gives CASSTEGLFHSGNTIYF.

The sample holds one count of this clone. V and J are TRBV7-9 and TRBJ2-1; 13 bases line up with TRBD2. CDR3 size: 16 residues. Germline CDR1 SEHNR, CDR2 FQNEAQ (reference sequence). The ends lost 7 bases at V and 9 bases at J; junction bases unmatched: 12. CDR3 sequence reads: CASNLIPGLAGREQFF. The CDR3 DNA is TGTGCCAGCAACCTCATCCCGGGACTAGCGGGACGTGAGCAGTTCTTC.

The chain links TRBV28 to TRBJ1-1; D call uncertain. V was pared by 3 bases and J by 5 bases, with 7 bases between. CDR3 length equals 12 residues. In germline, CDR1 is MDHEN, CDR2 SYDVKM. The chain's CDR3 is CASSLAWTEAFF. DNA for the CDR3: TGTGCCAGCAGTTTGGCCTGGACTGAAGCTTTCTTT. Combining the CDR3 with reference TRBV28 and TRBJ1-1 gives the whole variable domain DVKVTQSSRYLVKRTGEKVFLECVQDMDHENMFWYRQDPGLGLRLIYFSYDVKMKEKGDIPEGYSVSREKKERFSLILESASTNQTSMYLCASSLAWTEAFFGQGTRLTVV.

This clone came up once. The V gene is TRBV28, the J gene TRBJ2-3; 10 nucleotides line up with TRBD2. V gave up 1 base and J gave up 2 bases; unmatched junction bases: 3. CDR1 and CDR2 (germline): MDHEN, SYDVKM. This CDR3 comprises 16 residues. The chain's CDR3 is CASSLSLAGVTDTQYF. Written as DNA, the CDR3 is TGTGCCAGCAGTTTATCCCTAGCGGGGGTCACAGATACGCAGTATTTT.

The chain has TRBV15 and TRBJ2-7; the match to TRBD1 covers 7 bases. CDR3 size: 13 residues. V was pared by 2 bases and J by 5 bases, with 3 bases of the junction left unmatched. Per germline, CDR1 LNHNV and CDR2 YYDKDF (reference sequence). CDR3 in amino acids: CATSRSTGNEQYF. The CDR3 nucleotides read TGTGCCACCAGCAGATCGACAGGGAACGAGCAGTACTTC.

The chain has TRBV19 and TRBJ1-1; D gene uncertain. The CDR3 spans 14 residues. V was trimmed by 7 bases and J by 0 bases, leaving 12 bases between them. Per germline, CDR1 LNHDA and CDR2 SQIVND (reference sequence). The CDR3 sequence: CASTRTAMNTEAFF. In nucleotides, the CDR3 is TGTGCCAGTACCCGAACCGCGATGAACACTGAAGCTTTCTTT.

V and J are TRBV27 and TRBJ1-2; TRBD1 agrees at 8 bases. The germline gives CDR1 MNHEY, CDR2 SMNVEV (reference sequence). V shed 1 base, J shed 6 bases, and the junction held 13 bases outside the gene matches. The length of the CDR3 is 17 residues. The CDR3 loop reads CASSLYGAGGKIDGYTF. CDR3 sequence (DNA): TGTGCCAGCAGTTTATACGGAGCAGGGGGCAAAATTGATGGCTACACCTTC.